Described below is a single TCR beta chain sequence and its context. Its target is unknown. Time point described: neoterminal ileum biopsy at postoperative endoscopy, about 6 months after surgery. V was shortened by 5 bases and J by 0 bases, with 11 bases between the two germline ends. The CDR3 runs 15 residues. From germline, CDR1 is SGHTA and CDR2 FQGNSA. The data stem from a study of T cell repertoires in ileal Crohn's disease. Study-wide background: Surgery for a complication: stricturing in around 60%, penetrating in about 39%. Biopsies of the neoterminal ileum at postoperative colonoscopy form M6 samples. Study conclusions and caveats: Endoscopic recurrence occurred in every patient whose clonality exceeded 26.8%. Compared with non-smokers, active smokers at surgery showed more clonal expansions.

Generated by immunoSEQ multiplex PCR, the TCRdb table keeps only in-frame clones and is missing some. This table holds about 9,200 clones, 70% to 85% found once. This receptor was identified in an adult with Crohn's disease. Sequenced sample: ileal tissue. The chain links TRBV7-2 to TRBJ1-3; D ambiguous. The CDR3 is CASSPRVSSGNTIYF. The CDR3 DNA sequence: TGTGCCAGCAGCCCCCGGGTGAGCTCTGGAAACACCATATATTTT.